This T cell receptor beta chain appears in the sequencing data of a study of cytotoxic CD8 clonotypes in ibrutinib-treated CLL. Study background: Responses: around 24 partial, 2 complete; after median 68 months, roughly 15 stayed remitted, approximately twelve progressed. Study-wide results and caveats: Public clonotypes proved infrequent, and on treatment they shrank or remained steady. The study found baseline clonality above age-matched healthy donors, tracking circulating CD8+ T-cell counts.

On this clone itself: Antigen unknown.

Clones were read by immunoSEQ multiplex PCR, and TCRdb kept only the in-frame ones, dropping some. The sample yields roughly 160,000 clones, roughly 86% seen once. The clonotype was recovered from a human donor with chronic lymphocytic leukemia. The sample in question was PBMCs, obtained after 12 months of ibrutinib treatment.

Written as DNA, the CDR3 is TGTGCCAGCAGCTTAGGACAGAGTAACACTGAAGCTTTCTTT. As protein: CASSLGQSNTEAFF. The chain has TRBV7-2 and TRBJ1-1, with D tentatively TRBD1 (5 bases). V was cut by 1 base and J by 2 bases, with 8 bases left in between. The CDR3 is 14 residues long. Germline CDR1 and CDR2: SGHTA and FQGNSA.